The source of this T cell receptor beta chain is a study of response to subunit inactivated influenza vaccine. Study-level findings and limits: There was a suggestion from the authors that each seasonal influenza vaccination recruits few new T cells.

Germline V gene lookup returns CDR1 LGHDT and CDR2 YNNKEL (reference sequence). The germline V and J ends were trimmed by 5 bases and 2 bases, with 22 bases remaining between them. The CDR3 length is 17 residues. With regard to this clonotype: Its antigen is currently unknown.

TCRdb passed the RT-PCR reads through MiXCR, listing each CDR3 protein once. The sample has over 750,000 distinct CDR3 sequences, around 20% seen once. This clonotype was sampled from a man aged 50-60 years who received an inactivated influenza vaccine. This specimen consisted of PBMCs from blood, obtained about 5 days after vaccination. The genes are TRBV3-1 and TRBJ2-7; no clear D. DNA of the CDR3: TGTGCCAGCAGCTCAACCCCACGGACCCTAGGTCCCTACGAGCAGTACTTC. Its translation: CASSSTPRTLGPYEQYF.